These 19 T cell receptor beta chains share one sample of origin, sequenced in a study. TCRdb passed the 5' RACE reads through MiXCR, listing each CDR3 protein once. Of roughly 11,000 distinct CDR3 sequences listed, around a quarter are singletons. Treg sorting used a CD4+CD25+CD127-/low gate. Sequencing was performed on Tregs sorted from a lymph node. The receptors come from a female donor with breast cancer.

This clonotype appeared many times. V gene TRBV25-1 combines with J gene TRBJ2-2; a possible D gene is TRBD1 (5 bases). Deletions cut 6 bases from V and 5 bases from J, with 13 bases between. The CDR3 sequence is 14 residues long. Germline values: CDR1 MGHDK, CDR2 SYGVNS. The CDR3, as DNA: TGTGCCAGCAGCCAGGGTCATCGGACCGGGGAGCTGTTTTTT. Its protein is CASSQGHRTGELFF.

This clonotype qualifies as medium-sized (0.01 to 0.1%). The chain employs TRBV7-3 and TRBJ2-7; 7 nucleotides align to TRBD1. Germline-derived CDR1 and CDR2 are SGHTA and FQGTGA. The CDR3 consists of 15 residues. The J segment lost 3 bases and the V segment lost 5 bases, leaving 10 bases of the junction unmatched. The CDR3 loop is CASSPMPGGNYEQYF. The CDR3 region has the DNA TGTGCCAGCAGCCCCATGCCAGGGGGAAACTACGAGCAGTACTTC.

This clonotype was seen a handful of times. This rearrangement joins TRBV6-6 to TRBJ2-7, with TRBD1 matching 10 bases. Germline values: CDR1 MNHNY, CDR2 SVGAGI (reference sequence). Losses at the gene ends were 2 bases for V and 4 bases for J; bases not matched to a gene: 14. This CDR3 is built from 18 residues. CDR3 in amino acids: CASSYLPPTTGGDYEQYF. In DNA form, the CDR3 reads TGTGCCAGCAGTTACCTCCCGCCAACGACAGGGGGCGATTACGAGCAGTACTTC.

This clonotype rates as medium-sized (0.01 to 0.1%). The chain couples TRBV29-1 to TRBJ2-1; a possible D gene is TRBD2 (6 bases). This CDR3 has 14 residues. Germline CDR1 reads SQVTM; CDR2 reads ANQGSEA. V was trimmed by 3 bases and J by 8 bases, leaving 17 bases between them. Here the CDR3 reads CSVERVGGADEQFF. The CDR3, as DNA: TGCAGCGTTGAGAGGGTGGGAGGCGCCGATGAGCAGTTCTTC.

This chain links TRBV27 with TRBJ1-5, with D maybe TRBD1 (6 bases). CDR3 length equals 14 residues. Germline CDR1 MNHEY, CDR2 SMNVEV (reference sequence). Trimming removed 5 bases from V and 6 bases from J, with 14 bases in between. CDR3 DNA sequence: TGTGCCAGCAGTGACCGGGACACAAGTCAGCCCCAGCATTTT. Amino acid sequence: CASSDRDTSQPQHF.

Relative to its sample, this clonotype is large. The J gene is TRBJ1-1, the V gene TRBV5-1; D call uncertain. Germline V gene lookup returns CDR1 SGHRS and CDR2 YFSETQ. The CDR3 runs to 12 residues. Trimming took 4 bases from V and 3 from J, leaving 7 bases between them. CDR3 loop: CASSGSDTEAFF. CDR3 DNA sequence: TGCGCCAGCAGCGGGTCCGACACTGAAGCTTTCTTT.

This clonotype is large. The chain couples TRBV20-1 to TRBJ2-7; 7 bases agree with TRBD2. V lost 0 bases, J lost 0 bases, and 5 bases stayed unmatched. CDR3 length: 15 residues. Germline loops: CDR1 DFQATT, CDR2 SNEGSKA (reference sequence). In DNA form, the CDR3 reads TGCAGTGCTAGAGATCTAGCGGAGAGCTCCTACGAGCAGTACTTC. Its protein is CSARDLAESSYEQYF.

Details on this clonotype: The junction differs from germline at one of its ends, possibly a read error. The chain is built from TRBV7-2 and TRBJ2-3, with 11 bases fitting TRBD2. Germline V gene sequence: CDR1 SGHTA, CDR2 FQGNSA. The CDR3 contains 15 residues. CDR3 DNA sequence: TGTGCCAACAGCTTAGCGGGAGGGCGGACAGATACGCAGTACTTT. It is translated as CANSLAGGRTDTQYF.

J is TRBJ1-2 and V is TRBV24-1; perhaps TRBD1 as D (6 bases). Germline CDR1 and CDR2: KGHDR and SFDVKD. There are 14 residues in the CDR3. V was shortened by 5 bases and J by 3 bases, with 12 bases between the two germline ends. CDR3 bases: TGTGCCACCAGTGGGCAGGGGATTGACTATGGCTACACCTTC. Its protein is CATSGQGIDYGYTF.

By share of the sample, this clonotype is large. The chain joins TRBV4-1 to TRBJ1-1; tentatively, D is TRBD1 (5 bases). The CDR3 has 15 residues. Germline V gene sequence: CDR1 MGHRA, CDR2 YSYEKL. V dropped 0 bases and J dropped 0 bases, with 8 bases sitting between them. In DNA form, the CDR3 reads TGCGCCAGCAGCCAAGAGGCAGGGTTGAACACTGAAGCTTTCTTT. Translation gives CASSQEAGLNTEAFF.

This chain connects TRBV24-1 to TRBJ1-2; weak D call: TRBD1 (6 bases). CDR3 length equals 17 residues. The V end lost 7 bases, the J end lost 7 bases, and 27 bases lay between the germline ends. Germline CDR1 is KGHDR and CDR2 is SFDVKD. The CDR3 region is CATSDPTSAGVESGYTF. CDR3 bases: TGTGCCACCAGCGATCCGACCTCGGCAGGGGTTGAATCTGGCTACACCTTC.

This clonotype came up many times. The V and J genes are TRBV2 and TRBJ2-1; TRBD1 might be the D (5 bases). V dropped 5 bases and J dropped 6 bases, with 8 bases sitting between them. CDR3 length equals 12 residues. The germline V gene encodes CDR1 SNHLY and CDR2 FYNNEI. The CDR3 here is CASSPGFNEQFF. The CDR3 region has the DNA TGTGCCAGCAGTCCAGGGTTCAATGAGCAGTTCTTC. The full variable domain, rest sourced from reference TRBV2 and TRBJ2-1, is EPEVTQTPSHQVTQMGQEVILRCVPISNHLYFYWYRQILGQKVEFLVSFYNNEISEKSEIFDDQFSVERPDGSNFTLKIRSTKLEDSAMYFCASSPGFNEQFFGPGTRLTVL.

Relative to its sample, this clonotype is medium-sized. The chain joins TRBV4-2 to TRBJ1-5, with 7 bases that match TRBD1. V shed 4 bases, J shed 3 bases, and the junction held 3 bases outside the gene matches. CDR1 is LGHNA, CDR2 YNFKEQ, per germline. The CDR3 has 14 amino acids. CDR3 in amino acids: CASSLDRVNQPQHF. Here the CDR3 DNA reads TGTGCCAGCAGCCTCGACAGGGTCAATCAGCCCCAGCATTTT.

In its sample, this clonotype was seen many times. The chain couples TRBV12-3 or TRBV12-4 to TRBJ2-1; 7 bases agree with TRBD1. The CDR3 spans 18 residues. V lost 5 bases and J lost 6; bases outside the gene matches: 19. CDR3 coding DNA: TGTGCCAGCAGTCCCCATTCGAGAGCAGGGGGTATCGGCAATGAGCAGTTCTTC. Translation: CASSPHSRAGGIGNEQFF.

This clonotype has only a few counts. This chain uses TRBV5-6 with TRBJ2-3; 9 positions match TRBD1. The V gene end was trimmed by 3 bases and the J gene end by 4 bases; junction bases not matched to a gene: 9. In germline, CDR1 is SGHDT, CDR2 YYEEEE. This CDR3 is 16 amino acids long. The CDR3 nucleotides are TGTGCCAGCAGCTGGCAGACAGGGGGTCGGGCAGATACGCAGTATTTT. It yields the protein CASSWQTGGRADTQYF.

This clonotype was detected once. The chain recombines TRBV7-9 with TRBJ2-1, with D maybe TRBD2 (6 bases). The V end was cut by 1 base, the J end by 7 bases, with 11 bases between. The CDR3 covers 14 residues. Per the germline V gene, CDR1 is SEHNR and CDR2 is FQNEAQ (reference sequence). CDR3 residues: CASSLGRAGNEQFF. In DNA form, the CDR3 reads TGTGCCAGCAGCTTAGGGAGGGCCGGGAATGAGCAGTTCTTC.

This clonotype occurred many times. This chain links TRBV5-5 with TRBJ2-7; TRBD1 matches at 7 bases. With V trimmed by 4 bases and J by 0 bases, 7 bases remained unmatched. The CDR3 is made up of 15 amino acids. Germline values: CDR1 SGHKS, CDR2 YYEKEE (reference sequence). This chain's CDR3 is CASSTDRSSSYEQYF. CDR3 DNA: TGTGCCAGCAGCACGGACAGGAGCTCCTCCTACGAGCAGTACTTC. Full variable domain (remainder filled in from reference TRBV5-5 and TRBJ2-7): DAGVTQSPTHLIKTRGQQVTLRCSPISGHKSVSWYQQVLGQGPQFIFQYYEKEERGRGNFPDRFSARQFPNYSSELNVNALLLGDSALYLCASSTDRSSSYEQYFGPGTRLTVT.

A remark on this clonotype: A much larger clone sits a single nucleotide away, making a read error possible. The J gene is TRBJ2-2, the V gene TRBV12-3 or TRBV12-4, with D tentatively TRBD1 or TRBD2 (5 bases each). The CDR3 covers 11 residues. Written as DNA, the CDR3 is TGTGCCAGCAGCGGGACCGGGGAGCTGCTTTTT. It encodes CASSGTGELLF.

A word on this clonotype: A much more abundant neighbour one base away suggests this may be a read error. The CDR3 end shows no conserved phenylalanine or tryptophan, and so a read error is likely. The chain's CDR3 is CASRNWGVNTEAFL. CDR3 nucleotide sequence: TGTGCCAGCAGGAACTGGGGAGTGAACACTGAAGCTTTCCTT. J is TRBJ1-1 and V is TRBV12-3 or TRBV12-4; D remains ambiguous. The V end was cut by 6 bases, the J end by 0 bases, with 11 bases between. This CDR3 spans 14 amino acids.